One and the same sample provided the 10 T cell receptor beta chains below, sequenced in a study of identical twins (dated by TCRdb to about 2016). The library was obtained by 5' RACE. Sequenced on an Illumina HiSeq 2000. The raw public data were reprocessed by TCRdb itself: fastp quality trimming at Q25, MiXCR clonotype calling, in-frame beta chains only. Each CDR3 protein gets just one entry, which takes the most common genes and DNA from the rows behind it. The sample table contains hundreds of thousands of distinct CDR3 sequences; only one count was recorded for roughly 6% of them. Roughly 2% of the sample is in the top ten clones. Sequencing was carried out using naive T cells sorted from blood. Explained via the paper, the cell subset or site label denotes: cells isolated with a human naive T-cell isolation kit. These receptor sequences come from a man in his late teens or twenties in good health.

Ten or more counts support this clonotype. This chain uses TRBV29-1 with TRBJ1-4; weak D call: TRBD1 (5 bases). V was shortened by 7 bases and J by 5 bases, with 14 bases between the two germline ends. This CDR3 spans 13 amino acids. Per germline, CDR1 SQVTM and CDR2 ANQGSEA. The CDR3 sequence: CSGLDSDNEKLFF. CDR3 in DNA: TGCAGCGGACTAGACAGTGACAATGAAAAACTGTTTTTT.

The CDR3 loop is CASSIQGFGANVLTF. CDR3 nucleotide sequence: TGTGCCAGTAGTATACAAGGGTTTGGGGCCAACGTCCTGACTTTC. V is TRBV19 and J is TRBJ2-6; D not resolved. Germline lookup yields CDR1 LNHDA and CDR2 SQIVND (reference sequence). CDR3 length: 15 residues. V lost 2 bases, J lost 3 bases, and 8 bases lay in between.

The rearrangement uses TRBV29-1 and TRBJ1-4; no firm D call. Germline V CDR1 and CDR2: SQVTM, ANQGSEA. CDR3 size: 13 residues. V lost 4 bases and J 4 bases, leaving 10 bases between the germline ends. CDR3 in DNA: TGCAGCGTTGCAGGCCGCCTTAATGAAAAACTGTTTTTT. Translated, it gives CSVAGRLNEKLFF.

The chain joins TRBV5-1 to TRBJ2-2; D call uncertain. CDR1 is SGHRS, CDR2 YFSETQ, per germline. The CDR3 has 12 amino acids. V shed 2 bases and J shed 6 bases, with 5 bases lying between them. CDR3 region: CASSFQSGELFF. In nucleotides, the CDR3 is TGCGCCAGCAGCTTCCAGTCCGGGGAGCTGTTTTTT.

The V and J genes are TRBV12-3 or TRBV12-4 and TRBJ2-1; D may be TRBD1 or TRBD2 (5 bases each). The CDR3 has 15 residues. Trimming took off 3 bases at V and 4 bases at J, with 13 bases between the two ends. The CDR3 nucleotides are TGTGCCAGCAGTTTCCCGGGACGGGCATACAATGAGCAGTTCTTC. Translation: CASSFPGRAYNEQFF.

This chain joins TRBV7-9 and TRBJ2-7; D gene unclear. The CDR3 runs 12 residues. Germline V gene data show CDR1 as SEHNR and CDR2 as FQNEAQ (reference sequence). Trimming pared 4 bases from V and 5 bases from J, leaving 9 bases between. CDR3 residues: CASSSPRNEQYF. CDR3 nucleotides: TGTGCCAGCAGCTCCCCCCGGAACGAGCAGTACTTC.

This clonotype was counted ten times or more. The V gene is TRBV20-1, the J gene TRBJ2-5; a weak D match, TRBD1 (5 bases). V lost 5 bases to trimming and J lost 7 bases, with 14 bases between them. CDR1 and CDR2 (germline): DFQATT, SNEGSKA (reference sequence). This CDR3 is 12 amino acids long. The CDR3 DNA follows: TGCAGTGCTGGCAGTACAGACAGGACCCAGTACTTC. Amino acid sequence: CSAGSTDRTQYF.

This chain joins TRBV30 and TRBJ2-1; 8 nucleotides line up with TRBD2. J lost 7 bases, V lost 0 bases, and 5 bases had no gene match. The length of the CDR3 is 14 residues. Per germline, CDR1 GTSNPN and CDR2 SVGIG (reference sequence). CDR3 protein: CAWSVTSGQNEQFF. DNA for the CDR3: TGTGCCTGGAGTGTAACTAGCGGACAAAATGAGCAGTTCTTC.

With regard to this clonotype: Its ends do not fully match the called genes, so a read error is possible. The chain has TRBV12-3 or TRBV12-4 and TRBJ2-1, with 11 bases that match TRBD1. The CDR3 consists of 15 residues. The chain's CDR3 is CASSFGQGAYNDQFF. CDR3 DNA sequence: TGTGCCAGCAGTTTCGGACAGGGGGCCTACAATGATCAGTTCTTC.

V and J are TRBV3-1 and TRBJ2-1; the D is unclear. The CDR3 has 15 amino acids. V was clipped by 1 base and J by 4 bases, with 11 bases between them. Germline CDR1 reads LGHDT; CDR2 reads YNNKEL (reference sequence). CDR3 region: CASSQVENSYNEQFF. As DNA, the CDR3 is TGTGCCAGCAGCCAAGTCGAAAACTCGTACAATGAGCAGTTCTTC.